This is a list of T cell receptor beta chains from one sample in a study of tumor-infiltrating lymphocytes in primary liver carcinoma. A single record per CDR3 protein comes from TCRdb applying MiXCR to the multiplex PCR reads. The sample yields 100,000 to 120,000 distinct CDR3 sequences, approximately 80% seen once. Material: liver tumor tissue from sampling region 3. The source is a man between 40 and 49 years old with primary liver carcinoma and hepatitis B virus infection. The CDR3 runs from the conserved cysteine through the conserved F or W. A D gene is named only where the DNA matches it firmly. Clone size appears in some rows only: once, few, many, or a class for an expanded clone.

abundance: NA
d_gene: TRBD1
v_gene: TRBV28
j_gene: TRBJ1-2
CDR3nt: TGTGCCATCAGCCGACAGGGGGTAGAGGGCTACAGCTTC
CDR3aa: CAISRQGVEGYSF

abundance: NA
d_gene: NA
v_gene: TRBV5-4
j_gene: TRBJ2-5
CDR3nt: TGTGCCAGCAGCCCAGCACAGGTGGGGAAGAGCCAGTACTTC
CDR3aa: CASSPAQVGKSQYF

abundance: many
d_gene: NA
v_gene: TRBV10-1
j_gene: TRBJ2-1
CDR3nt: TGCGCCAGCAGTGGGCTGGGAAGGAATGAGCAGTTCTTC
CDR3aa: CASSGLGRNEQFF

abundance: NA
d_gene: NA
v_gene: TRBV19
j_gene: TRBJ1-1
CDR3nt: TGTGCCAGTAGTACAGACCACGGTGACACCGAAGCTTTCTTT
CDR3aa: CASSTDHGDTEAFF

abundance: few
d_gene: TRBD1
v_gene: TRBV4-3
j_gene: TRBJ1-6
CDR3nt: TGCGCCAGCAACTCCTGTGACAGGGGAAGGAATTTACCCCTCCACTTT
CDR3aa: CASNSCDRGRNLPLHF

abundance: NA
d_gene: TRBD2
v_gene: TRBV6-1
j_gene: TRBJ2-1
CDR3nt: TGTGCCAGCAGTGAAGCCGCGACTAGCGAGACCTCCTACAATGAGCAGTTCTTC
CDR3aa: CASSEAATSETSYNEQFF

abundance: NA
d_gene: NA
v_gene: TRBV10-3
j_gene: TRBJ1-3
CDR3nt: TGTGGCATCAGTCAGGGGAATGGAAACACCATATATTTT
CDR3aa: CGISQGNGNTIYF

abundance: NA
d_gene: TRBD2
v_gene: TRBV4-1
j_gene: TRBJ2-1
CDR3nt: TGCGCCAGCAGACAACTCGGGACTAGCGAATACGATGAGCAGTTCTTC
CDR3aa: CASRQLGTSEYDEQFF

abundance: NA
d_gene: TRBD1
v_gene: TRBV29-1
j_gene: TRBJ1-1
CDR3nt: TGCAGCGGGTCAGGGGGCTGGGGAATGAACACTGGAATTTTCTTT
CDR3aa: CSGSGGWGMNTGIFF

abundance: NA
d_gene: NA
v_gene: TRBV6-1
j_gene: TRBJ2-1
CDR3nt: TGTGCCAGCACCCCGGAGCGGCACAGCTACAATGAGCAGTTGTTC
CDR3aa: CASTPERHSYNEQLF

abundance: few
d_gene: NA
v_gene: TRBV5-5
j_gene: TRBJ2-3
CDR3nt: TGTGCCAGCAACTTGGAGACGGGAACAGATACACAGTATTTT
CDR3aa: CASNLETGTDTQYF

abundance: many
d_gene: TRBD2
v_gene: TRBV5-1
j_gene: TRBJ2-7
CDR3nt: TGCGCCAGCAGCTTGAGTGGGAGGGCAGGGTCCGGCGAGCAGTACTTC
CDR3aa: CASSLSGRAGSGEQYF

abundance: NA
d_gene: NA
v_gene: TRBV12-3/TRBV12-4
j_gene: TRBJ1-5
CDR3nt: TGTGCCAGCAGCCCCGCCCTTTGGGACGGCAATAACATTCAGCCCCAGCATTTT
CDR3aa: CASSPALWDGNNIQPQHF

abundance: NA
d_gene: NA
v_gene: TRBV4-2
j_gene: TRBJ2-5
CDR3nt: TGTGCCAGCAGCGCTGGAGGGAGTACAGTGAAAGAGACCCTGTACTTC
CDR3aa: CASSAGGSTVKETLYF

abundance: NA
d_gene: NA
v_gene: TRBV6-1
j_gene: TRBJ1-1
CDR3nt: TGTACCGGCAGTGGGTGGAACACTGAAGCTTTCTTT
CDR3aa: CTGSGWNTEAFF

abundance: NA
d_gene: NA
v_gene: TRBV6-2/TRBV6-3
j_gene: TRBJ1-5
CDR3nt: TGTGCTAGCATCTTTCAGTCACCAAATCAGCCCCAGCATTTT
CDR3aa: CASIFQSPNQPQHF

abundance: NA
d_gene: NA
v_gene: TRBV11-3
j_gene: TRBJ2-1
CDR3nt: TGTGCCAGCAGCTTAAATGCCAATGAGCAGTTC
CDR3aa: CASSLNANEQF

abundance: NA
d_gene: TRBD2
v_gene: TRBV11-2
j_gene: TRBJ2-2
CDR3nt: TGTGCCAGCACCTCTTCTAGCGGCGCGAACACCGGGAAGCTGTTTTTT
CDR3aa: CASTSSSGANTGKLFF

abundance: NA
d_gene: NA
v_gene: TRBV4-2
j_gene: TRBJ2-3
CDR3nt: TGTGTCAGCAGCCAAGAGTCAGCCCCTTTCACAGATACGCAGTATTTT
CDR3aa: CVSSQESAPFTDTQYF

abundance: NA
d_gene: NA
v_gene: TRBV6-5
j_gene: TRBJ1-1
CDR3nt: TGTGCCAGCAGTTACCGACTGACGAGCACTGTAGCTTTCTTT
CDR3aa: CASSYRLTSTVAFF

abundance: NA
d_gene: NA
v_gene: TRBV6-2/TRBV6-3
j_gene: TRBJ1-1
CDR3nt: TGTGCCAGCAGTTACAGGGAAACTAAAACTTTCTTT
CDR3aa: CASSYRETKTFF

abundance: NA
d_gene: TRBD2
v_gene: TRBV30
j_gene: TRBJ2-1
CDR3nt: TGTCCCTGGAGTAGCGGGAGATGGTTAAATGAGCAGTTCTTC
CDR3aa: CPWSSGRWLNEQFF

abundance: NA
d_gene: NA
v_gene: TRBV29-1
j_gene: TRBJ2-3
CDR3nt: TGCAGCGTTTCCCCAGGGTATACGCAGTATTTT
CDR3aa: CSVSPGYTQYF

abundance: once
d_gene: NA
v_gene: TRBV5-5
j_gene: TRBJ2-7
CDR3nt: TGTGCCAGCAGCTTCGGACTCTCCTACGAGTGGTACTTC
CDR3aa: CASSFGLSYEWYF